This TCR beta chain came from a study of control samples from healthy donors and cancer patients. Measured with immunoSEQ multiplex PCR; TCRdb has only the in-frame clones, and not every one. The repertoire holds about 140,000 clones, with 88% as singletons. The origin of this receptor is a woman between 25 and 40 years old in good health. Sequences were obtained from blood.

As DNA, the CDR3 is TGTGCCTGGAGTCAGGGGAGGGACGATGAGCAGTTCTTC. Translation: CAWSQGRDDEQFF. The genes are TRBV30 and TRBJ2-1; D may be TRBD2 (7 bases). Between the trimmed V and J ends, which lost 2 bases and 8 bases, there was a span of 13 bases. The CDR3 covers 13 residues. CDR1 is GTSNPN, CDR2 SVGIG, per germline (reference sequence).